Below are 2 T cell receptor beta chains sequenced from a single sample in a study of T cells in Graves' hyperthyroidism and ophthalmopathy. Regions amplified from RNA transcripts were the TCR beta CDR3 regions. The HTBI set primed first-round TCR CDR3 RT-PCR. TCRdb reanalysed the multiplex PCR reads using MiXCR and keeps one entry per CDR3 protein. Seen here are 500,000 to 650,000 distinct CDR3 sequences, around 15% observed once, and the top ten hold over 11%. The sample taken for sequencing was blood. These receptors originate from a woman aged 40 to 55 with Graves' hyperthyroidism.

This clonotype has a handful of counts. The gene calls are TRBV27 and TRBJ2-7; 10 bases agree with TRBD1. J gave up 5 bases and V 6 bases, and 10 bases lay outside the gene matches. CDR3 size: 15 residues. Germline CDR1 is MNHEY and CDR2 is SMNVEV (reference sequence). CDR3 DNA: TGTGCCAGCAGGACCCCGGGACAGGGGATTGACGAGCAGTACTTC. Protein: CASRTPGQGIDEQYF.

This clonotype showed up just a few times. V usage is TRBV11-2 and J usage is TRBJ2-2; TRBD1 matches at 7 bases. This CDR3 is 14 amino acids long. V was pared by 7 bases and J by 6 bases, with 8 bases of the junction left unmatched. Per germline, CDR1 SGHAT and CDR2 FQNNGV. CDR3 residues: CASTQQGGSGELFF. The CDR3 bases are TGTGCCAGCACCCAACAAGGGGGCTCCGGGGAGCTGTTTTTT.